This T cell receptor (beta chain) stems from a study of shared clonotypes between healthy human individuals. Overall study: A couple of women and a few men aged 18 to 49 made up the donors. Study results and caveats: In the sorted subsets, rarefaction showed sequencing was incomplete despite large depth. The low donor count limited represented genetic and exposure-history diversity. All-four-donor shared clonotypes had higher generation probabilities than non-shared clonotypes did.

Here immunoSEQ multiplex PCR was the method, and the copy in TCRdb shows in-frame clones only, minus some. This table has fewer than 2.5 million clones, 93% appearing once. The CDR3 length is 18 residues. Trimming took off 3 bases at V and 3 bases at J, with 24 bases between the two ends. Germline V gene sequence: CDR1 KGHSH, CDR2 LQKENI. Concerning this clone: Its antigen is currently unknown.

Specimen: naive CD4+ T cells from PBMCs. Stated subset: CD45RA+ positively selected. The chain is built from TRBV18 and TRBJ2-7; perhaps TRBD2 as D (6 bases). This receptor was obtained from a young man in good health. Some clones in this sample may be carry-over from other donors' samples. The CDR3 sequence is CASSPSLQASDTDYEQYF. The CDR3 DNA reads TGTGCCAGCTCACCGTCCTTACAGGCTAGCGATACCGACTACGAGCAGTACTTC.